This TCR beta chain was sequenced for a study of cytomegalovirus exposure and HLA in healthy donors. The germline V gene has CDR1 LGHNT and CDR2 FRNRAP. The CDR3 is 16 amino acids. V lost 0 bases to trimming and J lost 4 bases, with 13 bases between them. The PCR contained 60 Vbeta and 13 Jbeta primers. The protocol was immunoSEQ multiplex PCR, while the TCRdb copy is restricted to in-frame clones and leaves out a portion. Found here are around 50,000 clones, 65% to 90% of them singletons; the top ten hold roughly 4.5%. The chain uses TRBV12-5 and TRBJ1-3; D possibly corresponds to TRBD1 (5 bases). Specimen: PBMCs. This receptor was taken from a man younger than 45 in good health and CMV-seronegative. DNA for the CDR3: TGTGCTAGTGGTTTGGTGGAAGGGGTGGCCGGAAACACCATATATTTT. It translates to CASGLVEGVAGNTIYF.